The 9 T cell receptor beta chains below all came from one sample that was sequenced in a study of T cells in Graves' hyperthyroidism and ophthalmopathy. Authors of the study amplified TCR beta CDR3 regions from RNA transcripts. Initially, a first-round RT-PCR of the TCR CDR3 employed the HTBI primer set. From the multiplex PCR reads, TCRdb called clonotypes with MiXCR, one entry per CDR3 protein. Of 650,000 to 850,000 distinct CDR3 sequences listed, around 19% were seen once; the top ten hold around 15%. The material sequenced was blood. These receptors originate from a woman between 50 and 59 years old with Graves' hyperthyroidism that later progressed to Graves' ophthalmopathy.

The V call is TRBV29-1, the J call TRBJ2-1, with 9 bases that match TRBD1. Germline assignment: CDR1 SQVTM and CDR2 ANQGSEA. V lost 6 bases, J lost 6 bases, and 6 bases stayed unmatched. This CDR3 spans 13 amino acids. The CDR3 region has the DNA TGCAGCGTGTTTCCGGACAGGGGCAATGAGCAGTTCTTC. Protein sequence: CSVFPDRGNEQFF.

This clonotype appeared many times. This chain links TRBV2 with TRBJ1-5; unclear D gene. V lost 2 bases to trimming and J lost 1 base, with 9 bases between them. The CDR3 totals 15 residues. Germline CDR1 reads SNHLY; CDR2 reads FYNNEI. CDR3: CASSEWGRSNQPQHF. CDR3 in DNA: TGTGCCAGCAGTGAATGGGGAAGGAGCAATCAGCCCCAGCATTTT.

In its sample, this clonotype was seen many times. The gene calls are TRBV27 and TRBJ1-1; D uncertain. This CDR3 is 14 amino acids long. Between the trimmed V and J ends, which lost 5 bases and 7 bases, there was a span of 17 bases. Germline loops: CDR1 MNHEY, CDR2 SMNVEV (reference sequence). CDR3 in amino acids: CASSTWGGGVEAFF. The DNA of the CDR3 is TGTGCCAGCAGTACCTGGGGAGGTGGGGTTGAAGCTTTCTTT.

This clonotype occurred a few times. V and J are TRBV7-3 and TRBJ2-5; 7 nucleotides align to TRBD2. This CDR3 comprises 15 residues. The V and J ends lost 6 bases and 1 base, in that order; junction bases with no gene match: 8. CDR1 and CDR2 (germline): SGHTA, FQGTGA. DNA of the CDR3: TGTGCCAGCAGTCTCGGGCGGGGGACCCAAGAGACCCAGTACTTC. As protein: CASSLGRGTQETQYF.

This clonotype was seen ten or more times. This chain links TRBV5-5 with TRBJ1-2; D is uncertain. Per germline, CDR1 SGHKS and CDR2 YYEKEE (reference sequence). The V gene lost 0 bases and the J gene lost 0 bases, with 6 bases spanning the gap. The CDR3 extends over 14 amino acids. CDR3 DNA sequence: TGTGCCAGCAGCTTGGTTGTGGCTAACTATGGCTACACCTTC. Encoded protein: CASSLVVANYGYTF. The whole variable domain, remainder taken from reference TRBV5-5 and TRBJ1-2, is DAGVTQSPTHLIKTRGQQVTLRCSPISGHKSVSWYQQVLGQGPQFIFQYYEKEERGRGNFPDRFSARQFPNYSSELNVNALLLGDSALYLCASSLVVANYGYTFGSGTRLTVV.

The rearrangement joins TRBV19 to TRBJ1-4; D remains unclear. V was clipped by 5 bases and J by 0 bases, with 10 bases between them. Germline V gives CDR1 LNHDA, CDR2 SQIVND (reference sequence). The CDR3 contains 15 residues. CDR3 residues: CASSLHGPTNEKLFF. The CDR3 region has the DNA TGTGCCAGTAGTCTTCACGGGCCAACTAATGAAAAACTGTTTTTT.

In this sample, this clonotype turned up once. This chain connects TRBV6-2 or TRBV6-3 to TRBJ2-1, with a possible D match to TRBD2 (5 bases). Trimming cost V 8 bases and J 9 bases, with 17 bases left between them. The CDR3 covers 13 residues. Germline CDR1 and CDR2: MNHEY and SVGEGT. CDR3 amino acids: CASSPTKVVEQFF. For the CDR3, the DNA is TGTGCCAGCTCCCCGACTAAGGTGGTTGAGCAGTTCTTC.

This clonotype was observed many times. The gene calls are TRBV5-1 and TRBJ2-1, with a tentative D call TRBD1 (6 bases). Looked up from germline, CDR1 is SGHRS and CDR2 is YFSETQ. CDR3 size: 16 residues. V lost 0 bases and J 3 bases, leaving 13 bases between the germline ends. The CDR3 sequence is CASSLVAGRGYNEQFF. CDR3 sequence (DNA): TGCGCCAGCAGCTTGGTAGCCGGCAGGGGCTACAATGAGCAGTTCTTC.

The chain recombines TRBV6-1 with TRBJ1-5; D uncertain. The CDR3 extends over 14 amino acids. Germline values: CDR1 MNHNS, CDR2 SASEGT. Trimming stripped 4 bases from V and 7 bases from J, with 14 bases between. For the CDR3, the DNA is TGTGCCAGCAGTGCTGGGGATTCGGACCAGCCCCAGCATTTT. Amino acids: CASSAGDSDQPQHF.